These 6 T cell receptor beta chains came from one sample sequenced in a study of blood T cell repertoires in COVID-19. Some clones are missing from TCRdb's copy, which holds only in-frame ones; the method was immunoSEQ multiplex PCR. The repertoire holds 200,000 to 250,000 clones, with 70% to 90% as singletons. Sequencing was done on a sample of PBMCs or T cells enriched from blood (not recorded which). The receptors stem from a man aged 30 to 45 who had recovered from COVID-19.

The rearrangement joins TRBV28 to TRBJ2-2; no reliable D call. Trimming shortened V by 2 bases and J by 7 bases, and 11 bases separated the two germline ends. CDR1 MDHEN and CDR2 SYDVKM come from the germline V gene. The CDR3 runs 14 residues. CDR3 in DNA: TGTGCCAGCAGTTTAGGGCGTCCTATCGGGGAGCTGTTTTTT. It yields the protein CASSLGRPIGELFF.

This rearrangement joins TRBV5-1 to TRBJ2-7; TRBD1 matches 9 bases. V dropped 0 bases and J dropped 5; count of bases not matched to a gene: 6. The germline V gene has CDR1 SGHRS and CDR2 YFSETQ. This CDR3 contains 15 residues. DNA for the CDR3: TGCGCCAGCAGCTTGGGACAGGGGGGTTCCGACGAGCAGTACTTC. Translated, it gives CASSLGQGGSDEQYF.

The V call is TRBV30, the J call TRBJ1-2, with TRBD1 identical over 7 bases. Germline CDR1 reads GTSNPN; CDR2 reads SVGIG (reference sequence). V dropped 4 bases and J dropped 4; count of bases not matched to a gene: 6. The CDR3 runs 13 residues. In nucleotides, the CDR3 is TGTGCCTGGACCGTTACAGGGGTCTATGGCTACACCTTC. Protein sequence: CAWTVTGVYGYTF.

V gene TRBV6-2 or TRBV6-3 combines with J gene TRBJ2-5; 9 bases are shared with TRBD2. The CDR3 is 16 residues long. The V gene end was trimmed by 2 bases and the J gene end by 1 base; junction bases not matched to a gene: 5. Germline V CDR1 and CDR2: MNHEY, SVGEGT. Here the CDR3 DNA reads TGTGCCAGCAGTTACGGAGCGGGGGGCTTCCAAGAGACCCAGTACTTC. Encoded protein: CASSYGAGGFQETQYF.

The chain carries TRBV6-5 and TRBJ2-1; 9 bases map to TRBD1. The germline CDR1 and CDR2 sequences are MNHEY and SVGAGI. Trimming at V came to 6 bases and at J to 10 bases, leaving 4 bases not matched to a gene. The CDR3 extends over 12 amino acids. The CDR3: CASSWTGDEQFF. Here the CDR3 DNA reads TGTGCCAGCAGCTGGACAGGGGACGAGCAGTTCTTC.

The chain employs TRBV19 and TRBJ1-6; 7 bases align to TRBD1. The CDR3 contains 13 residues. Unmatched junction bases numbered 9, after V lost 5 bases and J lost 14 bases. Per germline, CDR1 LNHDA and CDR2 SQIVND (reference sequence). The CDR3 reads CASSPGPRGALHF. CDR3 DNA sequence: TGTGCCAGTAGTCCGGGGCCCAGGGGGGCCCTCCACTTT.